Below are 5 T cell receptor beta chains sequenced from a single sample in a study of CD8+ T cells in alopecia areata. Sequencing templates came from extracted RNA that was reverse transcribed into cDNA. Sequencing was performed with immunoSEQ multiplex PCR; in TCRdb, only in-frame clones are kept and a portion is missing. There are some 110,000 clones in the sample, none observed a single time. Specimen: lesional skin. The receptor source for this set is a C3H/HeJ mouse with alopecia areata. The MHC haplotype recorded for the strain is H2-k.

With respect to this clone: Genes and germline come from the mouse. The read is 4 residues too short to cover the CDR3 end, so that end is filled in from the germline J gene. V and J are TRBV13-3 and TRBJ2-3; 8 nucleotides align to TRBD2. CDR3 length equals 13 residues. The V gene's germline CDR1 is NNHDY and CDR2 SYVADS. CDR3 bases read: TGTGCCAGCAGCGGGGGGGCCGAAGAA. It codes for CASSGGAEE. The full CDR3 sequence reads CASSGGAEETLYF.

On this clone itself: Any gene name here is a mouse gene name. The read terminates 4 residues ahead of where the CDR3 ends, so the germline J gene completes it. The rearrangement joins TRBV13-3 to TRBJ2-3, with D possibly TRBD2 on 7 matching bases. With 1 base removed from V and 2 bases from J, the gap between germline ends came to 11 bases. The V gene's germline CDR1 is NNHDY and CDR2 SYVADS. There are 15 residues in the CDR3. The covered CDR3 bases are TGTGCCAGCAGTGATCCTGGGGGCCCTGCAGAA. Residues: CASSDPGGPAE. From start to end, the CDR3 is CASSDPGGPAETLYF.

This clone was observed a few times. Gene names follow the mouse nomenclature. The read stops 4 residues short of the end of the CDR3; the missing end is completed from the germline J gene. The rearrangement uses TRBV13-3 and TRBJ2-5, with D unresolved. V was clipped by 0 bases and J by 3 bases, with 5 bases between them. The CDR3 has 13 residues. CDR1 is NNHDY and CDR2 is SYVADS in the germline V gene. CDR3 bases read: TGTGCCAGCAGTGATGCTCTGCAAGAC. Translated: CASSDALQD. The full CDR3 is CASSDALQDTQYF.

In this sample, this clone turned up a few times. Here the gene names and germline are mouse. The CDR3 extends 4 residues past the end of the read, so its final part is completed from the germline J gene. V usage is TRBV13-3 and J usage is TRBJ1-1; D is undetermined. V was cut by 2 bases and J by 4 bases, with 6 bases left in between. Germline loops: CDR1 NNHDY, CDR2 SYVADS. The CDR3 spans 12 residues. The CDR3 bases that were read are TGTGCCAGCAGTGAGCTCAGCACA. Amino acid sequence: CASSELST. The whole CDR3 region reads CASSELSTEVFF.

Of note for this clone: Gene names and germline match the mouse. This CDR3 reads CTCSVRDSQNTLYF. The CDR3 DNA, read in part, is TGCACCTGCAGTGTCAGGGATAGTCAAAAC. The chain joins TRBV1 to TRBJ2-4; D is possibly TRBD1 (5 bases). The CDR3 end falls 4 residues outside the read, so it is completed with the germline J gene. Trimming left V 4 bases short and J 0 bases short, with 8 bases between. The CDR3 runs 14 residues. CDR1 is NSQYPW and CDR2 is LRSPGD in the germline V gene (reference sequence).